This T cell receptor beta chain was retrieved from a study of blood T cell repertoires in COVID-19 (dated by TCRdb to the early 2020s). About the investigation overall: The collaborator samples originated in the United States, Italy and Spain and spanned the acute and convalescent phases of COVID-19. The prospective study material was composed of cDNA or gDNA derived from T cells, B-cell-depleted T cells, or PBMCs. The dataset comprised deeply sampled blood TCRbeta repertoires from subjects exposed to, actively infected with, or recovered from COVID-19. The repertoires were made available in a free public database intended to serve as a resource for research on the immune response to SARS-CoV-2. The samples were drawn from the first 160 participants of the ongoing ImmuneRACE study and from 1,254 subjects provided by 6 global collaborators. The sample metadata nearly always contained a de-identified subject ID, COVID-19 status, age in years and sex. Where available, HLA class I and class II types were taken from metadata supplied by the sample provider and were not determined by assay-based typing. What the authors observed across the whole study: The quantity of clinical and demographic metadata differed by source and by participant and was supplied without curation.

The immunoSEQ Assay, a bias-controlled multiplex PCR, was used to amplify TCRbeta CDR3 regions from genomic DNA. The study's own analysis went as follows. The number of nucleated cells in each sample was estimated by amplification of reference gene primers within the assay. Sequence reads were collapsed and filtered to measure the absolute abundance of every unique TCRbeta CDR3 rearrangement. Productive Simpson clonality was computed per sample as the square root of Simpson's diversity index over productive rearrangements. In its TCRdb copy, this immuneACCESS table keeps in-frame sequences only and misses some clones. Where compared with another copy, unresolved V genes explain less than half of these, and the others have no known cause. The V and J calls and clone size come from that table; D and trimming were worked out from the DNA. The sample table holds fewer than 450,000 clones, of which roughly 87% were seen once. More than 1% of the sample rests with the top ten.

Enrolling through a virtual design, the prospective study's participants ranged in age from roughly 18 to 100 years and lived across roughly 24 United States geographic areas. Cohort assignment in the prospective study relied on participant-reported clinical history from a screening survey and a study questionnaire. Recovered participants in ImmuneRACE Cohort 3 were defined as having two consecutive negative NP/OP PCR tests, clearance from a healthcare professional, or resolution of symptoms. Each participant in the prospective study had whole blood, serum and a nasopharyngeal or oropharyngeal swab collected by mobile phlebotomists. Participants in the prospective study had the option to provide additional blood draws and questionnaires over an approximately 2-month period. Before DNA extraction, prospective study blood samples were shipped either frozen or at room temperature. There are 14 amino acids in the CDR3, from cysteine to phenylalanine inclusive. Only the CDR3 region is kept as DNA, spanning 42 bases read in frame from base 1. V is reduced by 3 bases and J by 8 bases, leaving a spacing of 16 bases between them. CDR1 and CDR2 are read off the germline V gene (reference sequence) as GTSNPN and SVGIG.

This clone showed up just a few times. Its antigen remains unidentified. No per-base quality is available; no much larger clone lies one base away. This receptor chain uses TRBV30 and TRBJ1-4; TRBD1 is a weak D gene call, 6 bases matching. The TCR sequence derives from a woman in her twenties or thirties who had recovered from COVID-19. The sample was PBMCs or T cells enriched from blood (not recorded which). The CDR3 reads as follows: CAWRFAGEGEKLFF. Read as DNA, the sequence is TGTGCCTGGAGATTTGCAGGGGAGGGAGAAAAACTGTTTTTT. The entire variable domain, with the stretches around the CDR3 drawn from the reference TRBV30 and TRBJ1-4 proteins, is SQTIHQWPATLVQPVGSPLSLECTVEGTSNPNLYWYRQAAGRGLQLLFYSVGIGQISSEVPQNLSASRPQDRQFILSSKKLLLSDSGFYLCAWRFAGEGEKLFFGSGTQLSVL.